These 14 T cell receptor beta chains share one sample of origin, sequenced in a study of identical twins. From the 5' RACE reads, TCRdb called clonotypes with MiXCR, one entry per CDR3 protein. This table holds more than 1.5 million distinct CDR3 sequences, about 32% found once. What was sequenced was cord blood. The receptors shown here come from a newborn girl in good health.

The rearrangement uses TRBV28 and TRBJ1-5; maybe TRBD1 (6 bases). Trimming took 5 bases from V and 7 from J, leaving 12 bases between them. CDR1 is MDHEN, CDR2 SYDVKM, per germline. The CDR3 contains 13 residues. The CDR3 here is CASSATGKQPQHF. CDR3 nucleotide sequence: TGTGCCAGCAGTGCAACAGGGAAACAGCCCCAGCATTTT.

The chain is built from TRBV12-3 or TRBV12-4 and TRBJ1-2, with D maybe TRBD1 (6 bases). The ends were cut back, 6 bases at V and 0 bases at J, with 11 bases in the middle. The CDR3 runs to 14 residues. The CDR3 nucleotides are TGTGCCAGCAGAAGGGGGACCACTAACTATGGCTACACCTTC. The encoded protein is CASRRGTTNYGYTF.

The V gene is TRBV12-3 or TRBV12-4, the J gene TRBJ1-4; perhaps TRBD1 as D (5 bases). Deletions cut 5 bases from V and 5 bases from J, with 9 bases between. CDR3 length: 13 residues. This CDR3 is CASSPRDNEKLFF. The CDR3, as DNA: TGTGCCAGCAGTCCGCGGGACAATGAAAAACTGTTTTTT.

The chain combines TRBV2 with TRBJ2-5; D may match TRBD1 or TRBD2 (5 bases each). The V gene's germline CDR1 is SNHLY and CDR2 FYNNEI. The CDR3 totals 14 residues. The germline V and J ends were trimmed by 8 bases and 1 base, with 14 bases remaining between them. DNA for the CDR3: TGTGCCAGCCGGGACCCATCCGCCCAAGAGACCCAGTACTTC. Amino acids: CASRDPSAQETQYF.

The chain recombines TRBV28 with TRBJ2-1, with 12 positions matching TRBD1. The CDR3 is 16 amino acids. The germline gives CDR1 MDHEN, CDR2 SYDVKM. Germline trimming cut 4 bases from V and 6 bases from J; bases unmatched to any gene: 7. CDR3 DNA sequence: TGTGCCAGCAGTTCAACCGGGACAGGGGGCCGCAATGAGCAGTTCTTC. Amino acid sequence: CASSSTGTGGRNEQFF.

This clonotype was detected a few times. The chain recombines TRBV28 with TRBJ2-7; 7 bases agree with TRBD2. Germline CDR1 MDHEN, CDR2 SYDVKM. Unmatched junction bases numbered 7, after V lost 5 bases and J lost 0 bases. This CDR3 comprises 15 residues. Here the CDR3 reads CASSPRDYTSYEQYF. CDR3 bases: TGTGCCAGCAGTCCAAGGGACTACACCTCCTACGAGCAGTACTTC. The full variable domain, completed using reference TRBV28 and TRBJ2-7, is DVKVTQSSRYLVKRTGEKVFLECVQDMDHENMFWYRQDPGLGLRLIYFSYDVKMKEKGDIPEGYSVSREKKERFSLILESASTNQTSMYLCASSPRDYTSYEQYFGPGTRLTVT.

This clonotype was observed a few times. The chain carries TRBV29-1 and TRBJ2-7; 11 positions agree with TRBD2. The CDR3 has 14 amino acids. Germline CDR1 is SQVTM and CDR2 is ANQGSEA. J gave up 1 base and V 6 bases, and 5 bases lay outside the gene matches. CDR3 DNA: TGCAGCGTGGGGGGACTAGCGGAATCCTACGAGCAGTACTTC. Translated: CSVGGLAESYEQYF.

The V gene is TRBV6-2 or TRBV6-3, the J gene TRBJ2-3; TRBD1 might be the D (7 bases). This CDR3 has 13 residues. Germline V gene data show CDR1 as MNHEY and CDR2 as SVGEGT. V shed 8 bases and J shed 8 bases, with 17 bases lying between them. The CDR3 DNA reads TGTGCCAGCGGCGGGACAGCGACACCTACGCAGTATTTT. Its translation: CASGGTATPTQYF.

This clonotype showed up just a few times. This chain joins TRBV7-9 and TRBJ2-3; D may be TRBD1 (5 bases). Germline V lookup: CDR1 SEHNR, CDR2 FQNEAQ (reference sequence). The germline V and J ends were trimmed by 5 bases and 6 bases, with 15 bases remaining between them. The CDR3 covers 14 residues. The CDR3 region is CASSPTSHRDTQYF. CDR3 DNA sequence: TGTGCCAGCAGCCCCACGTCGCACAGGGATACGCAGTATTTT. Using reference TRBV7-9 and TRBJ2-3 for the parts outside the CDR3, the full variable domain is DTGVSQNPRHKITKRGQNVTFRCDPISEHNRLYWYRQTLGQGPEFLTYFQNEAQLEKSRLLSDRFSAERPKGSFSTLEIQRTEQGDSAMYLCASSPTSHRDTQYFGPGTRLTVL.

On this clonotype itself: One junction end disagrees with the germline gene, perhaps due to a read error. The chain has TRBV2 and TRBJ2-3; 11 positions agree with TRBD2. Germline V gives CDR1 SNHLY, CDR2 FYNNEI. The CDR3 length is 15 residues. The CDR3 loop is CASSLLAGDLDTKYF. CDR3 nucleotides: TGTGCCAGCAGTTTACTAGCGGGGGATTTAGATACGAAGTATTTT.

The J gene is TRBJ1-5, the V gene TRBV7-9, with 9 positions matching TRBD1. From germline, CDR1 is SEHNR and CDR2 FQNEAQ (reference sequence). The J segment lost 6 bases and the V segment lost 3 bases, leaving 3 bases of the junction unmatched. CDR3 length: 14 amino acids. CDR3 residues: CASSLTDRGQPQHF. The CDR3 DNA reads as TGTGCCAGCAGCTTGACGGACAGGGGTCAGCCCCAGCATTTT.

This chain joins TRBV7-2 and TRBJ2-3; the match to TRBD2 covers 12 bases. Germline CDR1 and CDR2: SGHTA and FQGNSA. The length of the CDR3 is 15 residues. Trimming removed 3 bases from V and 5 bases from J; junction bases left unmatched: 3. CDR3 bases: TGTGCCAGCAGCTTCCTAGCGGGAGGGCTAGATACGCAGTATTTT. It translates to CASSFLAGGLDTQYF.

The rearrangement links TRBV1 to TRBJ2-1; no DNA check was done on the table's D call, TRBD2. TRBV1 is a pseudogene locus. This CDR3 is built from 16 residues. This CDR3 is CTSSQESLAGHNEQFF. The CDR3, as DNA: TGCACCAGCAGTCAAGAGAGCCTAGCGGGCCACAATGAGCAGTTCTTC.

The sample holds one count of this clonotype. V usage is TRBV7-2 and J usage is TRBJ1-2; D may be TRBD1 (5 bases). V was trimmed by 6 bases and J by 8 bases, leaving 19 bases between them. The CDR3 spans 14 residues. Germline values: CDR1 SGHTA, CDR2 FQGNSA. The CDR3 region is CASSPQGGPRGYTF. The CDR3 region has the DNA TGTGCCAGCAGTCCCCAGGGAGGGCCTAGGGGCTACACCTTC.